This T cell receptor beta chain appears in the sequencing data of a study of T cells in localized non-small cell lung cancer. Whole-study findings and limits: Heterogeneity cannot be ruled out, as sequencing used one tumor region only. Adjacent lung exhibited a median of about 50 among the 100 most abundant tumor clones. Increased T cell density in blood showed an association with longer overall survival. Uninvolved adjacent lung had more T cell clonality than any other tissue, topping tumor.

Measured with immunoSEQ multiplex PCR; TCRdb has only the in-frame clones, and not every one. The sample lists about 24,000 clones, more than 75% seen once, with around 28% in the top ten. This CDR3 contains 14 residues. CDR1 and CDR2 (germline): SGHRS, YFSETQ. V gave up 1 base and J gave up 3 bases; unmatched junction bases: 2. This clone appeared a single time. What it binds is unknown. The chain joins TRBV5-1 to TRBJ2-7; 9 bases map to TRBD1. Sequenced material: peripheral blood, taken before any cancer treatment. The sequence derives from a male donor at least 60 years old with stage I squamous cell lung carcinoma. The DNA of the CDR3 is TGCGCCAGCAGCTTGAGACAGGGGGACTACGAGCAGTACTTC. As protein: CASSLRQGDYEQYF.